The text below deals with one T cell receptor (beta chain). Its antigen remains unknown. The sample belongs to a study of cytomegalovirus exposure and HLA in healthy donors. Whole-study results and caveats: According to a later analysis, most TCR beta chains associated with CMV appeared HLA-restricted. In a later analysis, TCR beta V- and J-gene trimming was associated with a missense DCLRE1C variant. Common viral pathogens (according to a later analysis) appeared linked to several of the most significant clusters. Earlier analysis looked at TCR beta V segments, and most were productive about 87% or about 30% of the time.

V lost 0 bases, J lost 0 bases, and 7 bases stayed unmatched. This CDR3 spans 18 amino acids. The germline CDR1 and CDR2 sequences are LGHNA and YNFKEQ. The study ran its PCR with 60 Vbeta and 13 Jbeta primers. TCRdb's table, derived via immunoSEQ multiplex PCR, lists solely in-frame clones and lacks some. The sample holds about 160,000 clones, around 75% seen once. The sequence was obtained from a human donor in good health. The V and J genes are TRBV4-2 and TRBJ1-3, with 8 bases identical to TRBD1. Sequences were obtained from PBMCs. The CDR3 DNA sequence: TGTGCCAGCAGCCAAGATTTGAGACAGGGGCTCTCTGGAAACACCATATATTTT. Amino acid sequence: CASSQDLRQGLSGNTIYF.